Listed below are T cell receptor beta chains from one sample, sequenced in a study of CD8 T cells in ankylosing spondylitis. Each CDR3 protein is one row after TCRdb ran MiXCR on the 5' RACE reads. The sample holds some 130,000 distinct CDR3 sequences; 7% to 8% are singletons and the top ten take around 12%. The sequenced sample was blood, either unsorted or a sorted T cell fraction (not recorded which). The receptors derive from a female donor with ankylosing spondylitis or in good health (not recorded which). Both conserved end residues are part of each CDR3. A D gene is named only where the DNA matches it firmly. Expanded clones are given a class, and other clones once, few, many or no size at all.

v_call,j_call,clone_size,d_call,cdr3_aa,cdr3_nt
TRBV7-2,TRBJ1-3,many,.,CASSLFGNTIYF,TGTGCCAGCAGCTTATTTGGAAACACCATATATTTT
TRBV5-6,TRBJ2-3,many,TRBD2,CASSLVTSVDTQYF,TGTGCCAGCAGCTTGGTGACTAGCGTCGATACGCAGTATTTT
TRBV6-2/TRBV6-3,TRBJ1-1,many,.,CASSYRLNTEAFF,TGTGCCAGCAGTTATCGTCTGAACACTGAAGCTTTCTTT
TRBV9,TRBJ2-1,many,TRBD2,CASSASGDEQFF,TGTGCCAGCAGCGCAAGCGGGGATGAGCAGTTCTTC
TRBV4-1,TRBJ2-5,many,.,CASSSLGFGETQYF,TGCGCCAGCAGCTCCCTCGGGTTCGGAGAGACCCAGTACTTC
TRBV5-1,TRBJ2-2,.,.,CASSLTGLDTGELFF,TGCGCCAGCAGCTTGACAGGCCTCGACACCGGGGAGCTGTTTTTT
TRBV11-2,TRBJ2-3,many,.,CASSPMPTVSTDTQYF,TGTGCCAGCAGCCCAATGCCTACCGTCAGCACAGATACGCAGTATTTT
TRBV20-1,TRBJ2-1,many,.,CSASLNTNEQFF,TGCAGTGCCAGCCTCAATACGAATGAGCAGTTCTTC
TRBV3-1,TRBJ1-1,many,.,CASSPQGEMGNEAFF,TGTGCCAGCAGCCCGCAAGGGGAAATGGGGAACGAAGCTTTCTTT
TRBV30,TRBJ2-2,.,TRBD1,CARDQGAPTGELFF,TGTGCCAGAGATCAGGGGGCTCCCACCGGGGAGCTGTTTTTT
TRBV12-3/TRBV12-4,TRBJ1-3,many,.,CASSSMGTLSGNTIYF,TGTGCCAGCAGTTCAATGGGGACACTCTCTGGAAACACCATATATTTT
TRBV6-5,TRBJ2-3,few,TRBD2,CASSYREGDTQYF,TGTGCCAGCAGTTACCGGGAGGGAGATACGCAGTATTTT
TRBV18,TRBJ1-4,many,.,CASSREGLNEKLFF,TGTGCCAGCTCACGGGAGGGCCTTAATGAAAAACTGTTTTTT
TRBV10-3,TRBJ1-1,many,.,CAISESGGSTEAFF,TGTGCCATCAGTGAGTCAGGCGGCAGCACTGAAGCTTTCTTT
TRBV4-1,TRBJ1-5,many,.,CASSQDGRGRNQPQHF,TGCGCCAGCAGCCAAGATGGGCGGGGGAGGAATCAGCCCCAGCATTTT
TRBV20-1,TRBJ2-3,many,.,CSANNAGTAEPQYF,TGCAGTGCTAACAACGCAGGGACGGCGGAGCCGCAGTATTTT
TRBV5-6,TRBJ2-1,.,.,CASSLAKQRTVYNEQFF,TGTGCCAGCAGCTTGGCGAAACAAAGGACAGTCTACAATGAGCAGTTCTTC
TRBV7-9,TRBJ2-7,few,TRBD2,CASSSRTSGGDEQYF,TGTGCCAGCAGCTCCCGGACTAGCGGGGGGGACGAGCAGTACTTC
TRBV12-3/TRBV12-4,TRBJ1-1,many,.,CASSLALTGGGTEAFF,TGTGCCAGCAGTTTAGCGCTAACGGGGGGCGGCACTGAAGCTTTCTTT
TRBV20-1,TRBJ1-1,many,.,CSARQTNTEAFF,TGCAGTGCCCGACAGACGAACACTGAAGCTTTCTTT
TRBV5-1,TRBJ1-2,many,TRBD1,CASSYRQGYYGYTF,TGCGCCAGCAGCTACCGACAGGGATACTATGGCTACACCTTC
TRBV7-2,TRBJ2-7,few,.,CASSSGALPSYEQYF,TGTGCCAGCAGCTCGGGGGCGCTCCCCTCCTACGAGCAGTACTTC
TRBV12-3/TRBV12-4,TRBJ1-5,many,.,CASSSRDNDQPQHF,TGTGCCAGCAGTTCCCGGGACAACGATCAGCCCCAGCATTTT
TRBV7-2,TRBJ1-2,few,.,CASSLFGTGRGSGYTF,TGTGCCAGCAGCTTATTCGGGACGGGGAGGGGTAGTGGCTACACCTTC
TRBV5-1,TRBJ1-1,many,.,CASRAGQTNTEAFF,TGCGCCAGCAGGGCAGGACAAACGAATACTGAAGCTTTCTTT
TRBV27,TRBJ2-5,many,.,CASSLSWQAGETQYF,TGTGCCAGCAGTTTATCGTGGCAGGCTGGGGAGACCCAGTACTTC
TRBV5-1,TRBJ1-6,few,TRBD1,CASTQEGQGDSNSPLHF,TGCGCCAGCACCCAGGAGGGACAGGGGGACTCGAATTCACCCCTCCACTTT
TRBV6-1,TRBJ1-6,.,.,CASRNPGENSPLHF,TGTGCCAGCAGGAACCCGGGAGAAAATTCACCCCTCCACTTT
TRBV7-8,TRBJ1-6,many,.,CASSREQRGNYNSPLHF,TGTGCCAGCAGCCGCGAACAAAGGGGGAACTATAATTCACCCCTCCACTTT
TRBV7-9,TRBJ1-1,.,.,CASSPAGTRKAFF,TGTGCCAGCAGCCCCGCCGGGACACGTAAAGCTTTCTTT
TRBV2,TRBJ1-5,.,.,CASSRTLGYRGNQPQHF,TGTGCCAGCAGCCGGACCCTGGGGTATCGGGGCAATCAGCCCCAGCATTTT